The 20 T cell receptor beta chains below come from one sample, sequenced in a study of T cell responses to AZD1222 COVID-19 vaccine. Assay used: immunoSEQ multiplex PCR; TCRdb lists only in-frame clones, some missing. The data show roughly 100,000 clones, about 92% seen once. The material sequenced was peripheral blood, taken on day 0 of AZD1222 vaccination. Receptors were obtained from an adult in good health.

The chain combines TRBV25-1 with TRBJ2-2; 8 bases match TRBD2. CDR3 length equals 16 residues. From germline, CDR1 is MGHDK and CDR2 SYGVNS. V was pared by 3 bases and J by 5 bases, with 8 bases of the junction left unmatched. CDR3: CASSDPGLGYTGELFF. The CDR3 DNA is TGTGCCAGCAGTGATCCGGGACTAGGATATACCGGGGAGCTGTTTTTT. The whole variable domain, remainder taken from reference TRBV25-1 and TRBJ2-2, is EADIYQTPRYLVIGTGKKITLECSQTMGHDKMYWYQQDPGMELHLIHYSYGVNSTEKGDLSSESTVSRIRTEHFPLTLESARPSHTSQYLCASSDPGLGYTGELFFGEGSRLTVL.

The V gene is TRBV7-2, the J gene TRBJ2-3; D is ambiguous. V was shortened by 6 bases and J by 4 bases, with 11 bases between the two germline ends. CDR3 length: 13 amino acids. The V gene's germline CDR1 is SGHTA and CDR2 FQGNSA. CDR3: CASSRLPADTQYF. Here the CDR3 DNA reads TGTGCCAGCAGTAGGCTGCCAGCAGATACGCAGTATTTT.

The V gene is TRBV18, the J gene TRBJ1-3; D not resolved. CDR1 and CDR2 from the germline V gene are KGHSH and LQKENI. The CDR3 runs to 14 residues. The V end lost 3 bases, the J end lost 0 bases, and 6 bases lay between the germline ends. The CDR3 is CASSPGGSGNTIYF. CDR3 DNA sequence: TGTGCCAGCTCACCCGGAGGCTCTGGAAACACCATATATTTT. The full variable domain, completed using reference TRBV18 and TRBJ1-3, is NAGVMQNPRHLVRRRGQEARLRCSPMKGHSHVYWYRQLPEEGLKFMVYLQKENIIDESGMPKERFSAEFPKEGPSILRIQQVVRGDSAAYFCASSPGGSGNTIYFGEGSWLTVV.

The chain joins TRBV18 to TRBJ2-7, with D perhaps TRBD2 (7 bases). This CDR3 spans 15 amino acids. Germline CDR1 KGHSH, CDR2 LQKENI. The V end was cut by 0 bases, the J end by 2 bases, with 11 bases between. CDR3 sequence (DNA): TGTGCCAGCTCACCACCTGCGGGGGCCACCTACGAGCAGTACTTC. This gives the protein CASSPPAGATYEQYF.

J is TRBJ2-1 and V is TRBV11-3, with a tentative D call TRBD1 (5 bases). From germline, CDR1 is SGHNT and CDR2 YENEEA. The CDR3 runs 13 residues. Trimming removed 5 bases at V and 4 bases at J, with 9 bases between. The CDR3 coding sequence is TGTGCCAGCAGCCGCAGGGTTTACAATGAGCAGTTCTTC. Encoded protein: CASSRRVYNEQFF.

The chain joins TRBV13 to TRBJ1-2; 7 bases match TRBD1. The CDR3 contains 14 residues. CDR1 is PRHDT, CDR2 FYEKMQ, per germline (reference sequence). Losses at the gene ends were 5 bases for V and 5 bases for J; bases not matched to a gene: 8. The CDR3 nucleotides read TGTGCCAGCAGCCTCCGGGACAGCCCGTATGGCTACACCTTC. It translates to CASSLRDSPYGYTF.

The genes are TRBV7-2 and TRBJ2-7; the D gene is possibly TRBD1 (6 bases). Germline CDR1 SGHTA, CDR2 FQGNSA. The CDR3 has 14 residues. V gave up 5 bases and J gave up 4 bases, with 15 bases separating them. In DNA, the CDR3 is TGTGCCAGCAGCGCAGTGACAGGAGTTTACGAGCAGTACTTC. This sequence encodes CASSAVTGVYEQYF.

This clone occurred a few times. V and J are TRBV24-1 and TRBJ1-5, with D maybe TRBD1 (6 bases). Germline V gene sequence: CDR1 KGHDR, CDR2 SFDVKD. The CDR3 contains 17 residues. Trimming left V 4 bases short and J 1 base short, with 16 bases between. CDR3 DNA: TGTGCCACCAGTGACACCGGGGGGCAGGGAAGCAATCAGCCCCAGCATTTT. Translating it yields CATSDTGGQGSNQPQHF.

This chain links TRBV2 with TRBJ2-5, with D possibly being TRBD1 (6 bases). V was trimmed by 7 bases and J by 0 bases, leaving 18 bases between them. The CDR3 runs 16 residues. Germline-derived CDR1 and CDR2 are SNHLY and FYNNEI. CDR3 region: CASIGIPRDNQETQYF. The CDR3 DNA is TGTGCCAGCATAGGTATCCCCCGGGACAACCAAGAGACCCAGTACTTC. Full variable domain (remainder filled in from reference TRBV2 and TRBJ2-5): EPEVTQTPSHQVTQMGQEVILRCVPISNHLYFYWYRQILGQKVEFLVSFYNNEISEKSEIFDDQFSVERPDGSNFTLKIRSTKLEDSAMYFCASIGIPRDNQETQYFGPGTRLLVL.

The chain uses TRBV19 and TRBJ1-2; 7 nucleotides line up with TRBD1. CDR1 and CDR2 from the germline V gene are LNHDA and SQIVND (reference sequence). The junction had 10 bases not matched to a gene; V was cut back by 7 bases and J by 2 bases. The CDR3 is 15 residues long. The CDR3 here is CASTLDRAANYGYTF. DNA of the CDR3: TGTGCCAGTACCCTAGACAGGGCCGCCAACTATGGCTACACCTTC.

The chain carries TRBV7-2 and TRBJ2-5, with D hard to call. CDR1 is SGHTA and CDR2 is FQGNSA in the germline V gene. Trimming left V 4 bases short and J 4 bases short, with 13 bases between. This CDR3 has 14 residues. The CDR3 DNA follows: TGTGCCAGCAGCTCCAGTGGCAGTAGAGAGACCCAGTACTTC. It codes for CASSSSGSRETQYF.

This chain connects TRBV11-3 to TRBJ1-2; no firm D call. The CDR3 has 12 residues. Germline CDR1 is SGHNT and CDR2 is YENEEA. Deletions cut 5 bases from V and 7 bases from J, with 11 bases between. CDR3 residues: CASSDLWGGYTF. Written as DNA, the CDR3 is TGTGCCAGCAGCGACCTGTGGGGTGGCTACACCTTC. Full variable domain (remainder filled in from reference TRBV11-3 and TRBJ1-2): EAGVVQSPRYKIIEKKQPVAFWCNPISGHNTLYWYLQNLGQGPELLIRYENEEAVDDSQLPKDRFSAERLKGVDSTLKIQPAELGDSAVYLCASSDLWGGYTFGSGTRLTVV.

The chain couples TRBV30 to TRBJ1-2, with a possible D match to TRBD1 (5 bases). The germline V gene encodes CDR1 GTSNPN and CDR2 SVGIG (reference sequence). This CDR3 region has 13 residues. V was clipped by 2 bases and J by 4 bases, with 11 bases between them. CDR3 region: CAWSRGSGYGYTF. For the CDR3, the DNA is TGTGCCTGGAGTCGGGGGTCCGGCTATGGCTACACCTTC.

CDR3 DNA: TGTGCCAGCAGCCTCACCCCGGGGTCTAGCGGGATTCTGAATGAGCAGTTCTTC. Residues: CASSLTPGSSGILNEQFF. The chain recombines TRBV5-5 with TRBJ2-1, with 9 bases aligning to TRBD2. Unmatched junction bases numbered 18, after V lost 4 bases and J lost 7 bases. The CDR3 is 18 amino acids. Germline V gene data show CDR1 as SGHKS and CDR2 as YYEKEE (reference sequence).

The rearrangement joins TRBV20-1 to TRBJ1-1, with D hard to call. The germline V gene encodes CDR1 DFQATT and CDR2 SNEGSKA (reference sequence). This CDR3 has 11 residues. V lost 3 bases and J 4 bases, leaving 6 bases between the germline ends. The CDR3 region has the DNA TGCAGTGCTAGGCGGAGCACTGAAGCTTTCTTT. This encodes CSARRSTEAFF.

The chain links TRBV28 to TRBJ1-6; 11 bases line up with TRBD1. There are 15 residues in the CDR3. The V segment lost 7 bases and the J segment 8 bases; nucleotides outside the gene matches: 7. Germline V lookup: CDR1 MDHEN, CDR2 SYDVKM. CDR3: CASTPQGQGDSPLHF. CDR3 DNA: TGTGCCAGCACCCCGCAGGGACAGGGGGATTCACCCCTCCACTTT.

The CDR3 here is CASSQDFYTGIDYGYTF. The CDR3 DNA follows: TGCGCCAGCAGCCAAGATTTTTATACAGGGATCGACTATGGCTACACCTTC. The chain joins TRBV4-1 to TRBJ1-2, with D perhaps TRBD1 (6 bases). V was pared by 0 bases and J by 3 bases, with 17 bases between. Germline CDR1 reads MGHRA; CDR2 reads YSYEKL. This CDR3 contains 17 residues.

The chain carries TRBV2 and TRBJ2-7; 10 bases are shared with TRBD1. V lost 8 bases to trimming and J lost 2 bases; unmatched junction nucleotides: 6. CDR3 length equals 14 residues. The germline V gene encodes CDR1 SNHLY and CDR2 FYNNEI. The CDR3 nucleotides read TGTGCCAGCCGAGGGGGACAGGGGCCCTACGAGCAGTACTTC. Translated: CASRGGQGPYEQYF.

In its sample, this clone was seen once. The CDR3 reads CASEEVPEAFF. Written as DNA, the CDR3 is TGTGCCAGCGAGGAGGTCCCTGAAGCTTTCTTT. The chain links TRBV3-1 (or the pseudogene TRBV3-2) to TRBJ1-1; D remains ambiguous. CDR3 size: 11 residues. V shed 8 bases and J shed 6 bases, with 10 bases lying between them. The V gene's germline CDR1 is LGHDT and CDR2 YNNKEL (reference sequence).

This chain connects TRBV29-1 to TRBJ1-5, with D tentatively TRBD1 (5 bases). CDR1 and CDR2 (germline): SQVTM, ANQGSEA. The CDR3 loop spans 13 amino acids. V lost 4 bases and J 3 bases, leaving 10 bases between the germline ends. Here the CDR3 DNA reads TGCAGCGTTGGTGACAGCCTCAATCAGCCCCAGCATTTT. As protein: CSVGDSLNQPQHF. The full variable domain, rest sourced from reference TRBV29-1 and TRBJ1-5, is SAVISQKPSRDICQRGTSLTIQCQVDSQVTMMFWYRQQPGQSLTLIATANQGSEATYESGFVIDKFPISRPNLTFSTLTVSNMSPEDSSIYLCSVGDSLNQPQHFGDGTRLSIL.